This T cell receptor beta chain was captured in a study of blood T cell repertoires in COVID-19. Study background: Acute-phase and convalescent COVID-19 samples originated in the United States, Italy and Spain.

V dropped 8 bases and J dropped 3 bases, with 2 bases sitting between them. Germline V gene data show CDR1 as LNHDA and CDR2 as SQIVND (reference sequence). The CDR3 contains 9 residues. Per the study methods: Estimation of nucleated cell counts relied on the amplification of reference gene primers. Sequenced by immunoSEQ multiplex PCR; TCRdb stores in-frame clones only, minus some. V and J calls and clone size come straight from that table; D and trimming were deduced from the DNA. The table includes 180,000 or so clones, roughly 80% detected once. The V call is TRBV19, the J call TRBJ2-7; D gene unclear. Specimen: peripheral blood. This sequence was found in a human donor with acute or convalescent COVID-19. The donor label of this sample is uncertain. CDR3 sequence (DNA): TGTGCCAGTTACTACGAGCAGTACTTC. Protein: CASYYEQYF.